The following is a TCR beta chain sequence with its context. Its specific antigen is unknown. There are no base qualities to consult, and no much larger clone falls within one base. To prepare the library, the immunoSEQ multiplex PCR assay was applied. The source is immuneACCESS, and TCRdb retained only in-frame sequences with V and J called. Part of the clones is not carried over; for the studies checked, unresolved V genes explain less than half of this, and the remainder is unexplained. For this sample the table gives fewer than 90,000 clones, of which around 89% were detected only once. The ten biggest clones cover about 0.38% of the sample. The germline V gene (reference sequence) yields GTSNPN for CDR1 and SVGIG for CDR2. The CDR3 runs 15 residues from the cysteine to the phenylalanine. Only the CDR3 DNA is retained, 45 bases long and in frame from the first base. This specimen belongs to a study of technical replicates of blood from a handful of donors (dated by TCRdb to the late 2010s).

The specimen was T cells isolated from PBMCs. The TCR comes from a human donor in good health. The chain employs TRBV30 and TRBJ2-1, with TRBD1 tentatively as D gene (6 bases match). The CDR3 region has the sequence CAGRFGQLLGNEQFF. The base sequence is TGTGCTGGACGTTTCGGACAGCTCCTGGGGAATGAGCAGTTCTTC.